Below, 27 T cell receptor beta chains from the same sample are listed, as sequenced in a study of stem cell transplantation in POMP-related autoinflammatory disease. Sequencing used immunoSEQ multiplex PCR; TCRdb keeps in-frame clones, though not all of them. This sample has tens of thousands of clones, with under 95% found just once. The sample here was CD4+ T cells from PBMCs, taken after stem cell transplantation. All receptors derive from a human patient with POMP-related autoinflammation and immune dysregulation (PRAID). Some T cells may have originated in the graft donor.

The chain has TRBV5-4 and TRBJ2-3, with a weak D call TRBD2 (5 bases). CDR1 is SGHNT and CDR2 is YYREEE in the germline V gene (reference sequence). V shed 3 bases and J shed 4 bases, with 9 bases lying between them. The CDR3 contains 13 residues. Here the CDR3 DNA reads TGTGCCAGCAGCTCCCACGGGGCAGATACGCAGTATTTT. Amino acids: CASSSHGADTQYF.

The genes are TRBV6-5 and TRBJ2-3, with no clear D. Trimming cost V 2 bases and J 14 bases, with 17 bases left between them. CDR1 and CDR2 from the germline V gene are MNHEY and SVGAGI. The CDR3 extends over 13 amino acids. CDR3 sequence (DNA): TGTGCCAGCAGTTACCAGCCCCGGGCCCCGCGGTATTTT. Translated, it gives CASSYQPRAPRYF.

This chain uses TRBV27 with TRBJ2-1, with 14 bases matching TRBD2. The J segment lost 14 bases and the V segment lost 5 bases, leaving 8 bases of the junction unmatched. There are 14 residues in the CDR3. Germline CDR1 MNHEY, CDR2 SMNVEV (reference sequence). The CDR3 is CASSPGTSGSEKFF. CDR3 bases: TGTGCCAGCAGTCCCGGGACTAGCGGGAGTGAAAAGTTCTTC.

The chain couples TRBV25-1 to TRBJ1-5, with D possibly being TRBD1 (6 bases). The V and J ends lost 4 bases and 7 bases respectively, with 11 bases between them. Germline V lookup: CDR1 MGHDK, CDR2 SYGVNS. This CDR3 is 13 amino acids long. The CDR3 DNA reads TGTGCCAGCAGTGCAGGGGTAGAACAGCCCCAGCATTTT. Translated: CASSAGVEQPQHF.

A single count supports this clone. The V gene is TRBV6-5, the J gene TRBJ2-1, with D perhaps matching TRBD2 (6 bases). CDR1 is MNHEY and CDR2 is SVGAGI in the germline V gene. This CDR3 comprises 13 residues. V lost 7 bases and J 10 bases, leaving 17 bases between the germline ends. CDR3 residues: CASTPGWGDEQFF. The DNA for the CDR3 is TGTGCCAGCACCCCTGGGTGGGGGGACGAGCAGTTCTTC.

This chain links TRBV6-1 with TRBJ1-5; unclear D gene. This CDR3 is 13 amino acids long. The germline V gene encodes CDR1 MNHNS and CDR2 SASEGT. Trimming removed 7 bases from V and 2 bases from J, with 9 bases in between. The CDR3 sequence: CASNLHGNQPQHF. The CDR3 DNA sequence: TGTGCCAGCAACCTACACGGCAATCAGCCCCAGCATTTT.

The genes are TRBV28 and TRBJ2-3, with TRBD1 as a possible D gene (6 bases). The germline V gene has CDR1 MDHEN and CDR2 SYDVKM. Trimming shortened V by 5 bases and J by 4 bases, and 16 bases separated the two germline ends. There are 15 residues in the CDR3. CDR3 sequence reads: CASSTVQGLADTQYF. CDR3 DNA sequence: TGTGCCAGCAGTACCGTACAGGGCCTGGCAGATACGCAGTATTTT.

The V gene is TRBV9, the J gene TRBJ1-1, with D tentatively TRBD1 (5 bases). Deletions cut 0 bases from V and 0 bases from J, with 9 bases between. Germline V lookup: CDR1 SGDLS, CDR2 YYNGEE. This CDR3 comprises 15 residues. CDR3: CASSVDPGVNTEAFF. The CDR3 region has the DNA TGTGCCAGCAGCGTAGATCCGGGGGTGAACACTGAAGCTTTCTTT. The full variable domain, rest sourced from reference TRBV9 and TRBJ1-1, is DSGVTQTPKHLITATGQRVTLRCSPRSGDLSVYWYQQSLDQGLQFLIQYYNGEERAKGNILERFSAQQFPDLHSELNLSSLELGDSALYFCASSVDPGVNTEAFFGQGTRLTVV.

This rearrangement joins TRBV5-1 to TRBJ1-2; D is uncertain. The CDR3 loop spans 14 amino acids. CDR1 and CDR2 (germline): SGHRS, YFSETQ. The V gene lost 0 bases and the J gene lost 2 bases, with 8 bases spanning the gap. In DNA, the CDR3 is TGCGCCAGCAGCTTGGAGAACAGCAACTATGGCTACACCTTC. Amino acids: CASSLENSNYGYTF.

The rearrangement links TRBV24-1 to TRBJ2-2, with D tentatively TRBD1 or TRBD2 (5 bases each). This CDR3 region has 15 residues. With 4 bases removed from V and 6 bases from J, the gap between germline ends came to 14 bases. Germline V gene lookup returns CDR1 KGHDR and CDR2 SFDVKD. In nucleotides, the CDR3 is TGTGCCACCAGTGACCTGGGACGAGCCGCCGGGGAGCTGTTTTTT. It encodes CATSDLGRAAGELFF.

This clone was seen only once. CDR3 residues: CASSFRQAHYGYTF. DNA for the CDR3: TGTGCCAGCAGCTTTCGACAGGCCCACTATGGCTACACCTTC. The J gene is TRBJ1-2, the V gene TRBV5-6, with a possible D match to TRBD1 (6 bases). The CDR3 runs to 14 residues. Between the trimmed V and J ends, which lost 2 bases and 3 bases, there was a span of 11 bases. Germline V CDR1 and CDR2: SGHDT, YYEEEE. The whole variable domain, filled in from reference TRBV5-6 and TRBJ1-2, reads DAGVTQSPTHLIKTRGQQVTLRCSPKSGHDTVSWYQQALGQGPQFIFQYYEEEERQRGNFPDRFSGHQFPNYSSELNVNALLLGDSALYLCASSFRQAHYGYTFGSGTRLTVV.

The chain has TRBV6-1 and TRBJ1-4, with a weak D call TRBD1 (5 bases). Looked up from germline, CDR1 is MNHNS and CDR2 is SASEGT. V was clipped by 2 bases and J by 13 bases, with 17 bases between them. The CDR3 is 14 amino acids. CDR3 sequence: CASSESLGPLRLFF. The CDR3 bases are TGTGCCAGCAGTGAATCGTTGGGGCCGCTTCGACTGTTTTTT.

The chain employs TRBV6-5 and TRBJ1-2; D is undetermined. Trimming took 7 bases from V and 8 from J, leaving 17 bases between them. Germline V CDR1 and CDR2: MNHEY, SVGAGI. CDR3 size: 13 residues. Here the CDR3 DNA reads TGTGCCAGCACCAAACGAAGACTAAACGGCTACACCTTC. The encoded protein is CASTKRRLNGYTF.

The J gene is TRBJ1-4, the V gene TRBV3-1 (or the pseudogene TRBV3-2), with TRBD1 identical over 8 bases. Trimming at V came to 4 bases and at J to 6 bases, leaving 7 bases not matched to a gene. CDR3 length: 15 residues. Germline lookup yields CDR1 LGHDT and CDR2 YNNKEL (reference sequence). The CDR3 DNA reads TGTGCCAGCAGCCCCCCGGGACAGGCCGATGAAAAACTGTTTTTT. Its protein is CASSPPGQADEKLFF.

V usage is TRBV4-1 and J usage is TRBJ1-4, with a tentative D call TRBD1 (5 bases). The V and J ends lost 3 bases and 7 bases respectively, with 18 bases between them. This CDR3 comprises 16 residues. CDR1 is MGHRA, CDR2 YSYEKL, per germline. CDR3 amino acids: CASSHPDRGRSEKLFF. Here the CDR3 DNA reads TGCGCCAGCAGCCATCCCGACAGAGGGAGGAGTGAAAAACTGTTTTTT.

V gene TRBV4-1 combines with J gene TRBJ1-4; unclear D gene. This CDR3 has 17 residues. Germline lookup yields CDR1 MGHRA and CDR2 YSYEKL. Trimming took 4 bases from V and 2 from J, leaving 17 bases between them. CDR3 nucleotides: TGCGCCAGCAGCCGCGGAAGGTCGCGCGCCACTAATGAAAAACTGTTTTTT. This codes for CASSRGRSRATNEKLFF.

This chain links TRBV6-1 with TRBJ2-7; TRBD1 matches 8 bases. V lost 4 bases and J lost 1; bases outside the gene matches: 9. CDR1 and CDR2 from the germline V gene are MNHNS and SASEGT. The CDR3 length is 16 residues. In nucleotides, the CDR3 is TGTGCCAGCAGTGGGGACAGGCGGTCTGGATCCTACGAGCAGTACGTC. It is translated as CASSGDRRSGSYEQYV.

The rearrangement joins TRBV2 to TRBJ2-7; D may be TRBD1 or TRBD2 (5 bases each). The CDR3 length is 14 residues. The germline V gene has CDR1 SNHLY and CDR2 FYNNEI. V lost 2 bases, J lost 5 bases, and 13 bases lay in between. Here the CDR3 DNA reads TGTGCCAGCAGTGAAAAGGGCCTGGGGGACGAGCAGTACTTC. It translates to CASSEKGLGDEQYF.

V is TRBV3-1 (or the pseudogene TRBV3-2) and J is TRBJ2-6, with 7 bases fitting TRBD1. This CDR3 region has 19 residues. V was clipped by 2 bases and J by 0 bases; unmatched bases: 10. CDR1 LGHDT and CDR2 YNNKEL come from the germline V gene (reference sequence). CDR3 amino acids: CASSQQPGTVLSGANVLTF. Written as DNA, the CDR3 is TGTGCCAGCAGCCAACAACCCGGGACAGTCCTCTCTGGGGCCAACGTCCTGACTTTC.

V usage is TRBV5-8 and J usage is TRBJ2-5, with D tentatively TRBD2 (6 bases). This CDR3 is built from 13 residues. V was clipped by 3 bases and J by 4 bases, with 10 bases between them. CDR1 is SGHTS, CDR2 YDEGEE, per germline. DNA of the CDR3: TGTGCCAGCAGCTCCGGGACTTTAGAGACCCAGTACTTC. Translation gives CASSSGTLETQYF.

The rearrangement links TRBV5-1 to TRBJ2-3; D possibly matches TRBD1 or TRBD2 (5 bases each). V dropped 5 bases and J dropped 3 bases, with 28 bases sitting between them. The germline V gene encodes CDR1 SGHRS and CDR2 YFSETQ. The CDR3 covers 19 residues. DNA for the CDR3: TGCGCCAGCAGACGGGACCACACACCATATCGGGCGTTTACAGATACGCAGTATTTT. This codes for CASRRDHTPYRAFTDTQYF.

The rearrangement links TRBV28 to TRBJ1-1; D gene uncertain. The CDR3 extends over 14 amino acids. Trimming took 6 bases from V and 4 from J, leaving 15 bases between them. The germline V gene has CDR1 MDHEN and CDR2 SYDVKM. Here the CDR3 DNA reads TGTGCCAGCAGCCGGGCCGTTTTGAGCACTGAAGCTTTCTTT. Encoded protein: CASSRAVLSTEAFF.

The V call is TRBV5-1, the J call TRBJ1-2, with 9 bases aligning to TRBD1. CDR3 length equals 14 residues. With V trimmed by 0 bases and J by 7 bases, 4 bases remained unmatched. CDR1 is SGHRS, CDR2 YFSETQ, per germline. Written as DNA, the CDR3 is TGCGCCAGCAGCTTGGACAGGGGGCGCGTTGGCTACACCTTC. The encoded protein is CASSLDRGRVGYTF.

J is TRBJ2-2 and V is TRBV24-1, with D possibly being TRBD1 or TRBD2 (6 bases each). The length of the CDR3 is 16 residues. Trimming cost V 0 bases and J 4 bases, with 11 bases left between them. Germline-derived CDR1 and CDR2 are KGHDR and SFDVKD. The CDR3 spells CATSDLQGGTTGELFF. Written as DNA, the CDR3 is TGTGCCACCAGTGATTTGCAAGGGGGGACCACCGGGGAGCTGTTTTTT.

The rearrangement joins TRBV13 to TRBJ1-3; D is unclear. Trimming shortened V by 7 bases and J by 0 bases, and 13 bases separated the two germline ends. CDR1 and CDR2 (germline): PRHDT, FYEKMQ (reference sequence). This CDR3 spans 15 amino acids. The CDR3 here is CASTIRTGSGNTIYF. The CDR3, as DNA: TGTGCCAGCACCATCCGGACGGGCTCTGGAAACACCATATATTTT.

The V and J genes are TRBV19 and TRBJ2-6, with TRBD1 identical over 9 bases. The J segment lost 2 bases and the V segment lost 3 bases, leaving 8 bases of the junction unmatched. The CDR3 length is 18 residues. The V gene's germline CDR1 is LNHDA and CDR2 SQIVND (reference sequence). DNA of the CDR3: TGTGCCAGTAGTATCCAGGGACAGGGATCCGCTGGGGCCAACGTCCTGACTTTC. Protein sequence: CASSIQGQGSAGANVLTF.

The chain links TRBV11-2 to TRBJ2-7; 11 nucleotides line up with TRBD2. The CDR3 runs to 15 residues. The germline gives CDR1 SGHAT, CDR2 FQNNGV. V trimming: 3 bases; J trimming: 3 bases; junction bases outside the gene matches: 4. The CDR3 region is CASSLELAGDYEQYF. The CDR3 coding sequence is TGTGCCAGCAGCTTGGAACTAGCGGGAGACTACGAGCAGTACTTC. Drawing the rest from reference TRBV11-2 and TRBJ2-7, the complete variable domain is EAGVAQSPRYKIIEKRQSVAFWCNPISGHATLYWYQQILGQGPKLLIQFQNNGVVDDSQLPKDRFSAERLKGVDSTLKIQPAKLEDSAVYLCASSLELAGDYEQYFGPGTRLTVT.